This T cell receptor beta chain was identified in a study of cytomegalovirus exposure and HLA in healthy donors. Regarding this clone: The target antigen is unknown.

Vbeta (60) and Jbeta (13) primers were used in the PCR. Data came from immunoSEQ multiplex PCR; TCRdb stores just in-frame clones and leaves some out. Altogether fewer than 200,000 clones are present, 76% being singletons, with the ten largest covering 0.65% to 0.85%. This CDR3 comprises 15 residues. V lost 1 base, J lost 5 bases, and 4 bases stayed unmatched. The germline V gene has CDR1 MGHRA and CDR2 YSYEKL. Regarding the study as a whole: TCR beta sequences reportedly predicted most subjects' HLA-A and HLA-B alleles accurately. Data from an earlier analysis indicated that most TCR beta V segments were productive either about 87% or about 30% of the time. The study carried out a later analysis of TCR beta sequences. It associated 16,951 of them with specific HLA alleles at a false discovery rate of 0.05.

Material: PBMCs. The chain joins TRBV4-1 to TRBJ2-3, with 9 bases fitting TRBD2. The clonotype originates from a female donor in good health and CMV-seronegative. The CDR3 sequence: CASSQAGLAKDTQYF. CDR3 bases: TGCGCCAGCAGCCAAGCTGGACTAGCGAAAGATACGCAGTATTTT.